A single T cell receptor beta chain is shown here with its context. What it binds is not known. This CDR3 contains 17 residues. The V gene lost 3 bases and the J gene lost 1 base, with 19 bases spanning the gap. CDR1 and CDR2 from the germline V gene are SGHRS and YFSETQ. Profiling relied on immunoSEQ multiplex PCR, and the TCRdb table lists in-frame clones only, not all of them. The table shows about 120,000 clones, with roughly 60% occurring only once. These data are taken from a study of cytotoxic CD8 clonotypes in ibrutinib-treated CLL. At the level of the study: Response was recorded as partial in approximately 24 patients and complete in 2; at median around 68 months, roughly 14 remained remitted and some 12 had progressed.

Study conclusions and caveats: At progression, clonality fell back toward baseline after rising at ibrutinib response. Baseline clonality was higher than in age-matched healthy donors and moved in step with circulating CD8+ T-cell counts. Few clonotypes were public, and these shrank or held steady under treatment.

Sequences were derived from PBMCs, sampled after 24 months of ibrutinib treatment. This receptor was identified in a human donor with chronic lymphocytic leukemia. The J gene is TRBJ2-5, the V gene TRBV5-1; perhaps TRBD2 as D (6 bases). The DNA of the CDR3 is TGCGCCAGCAGCTCGACGTCTTCCCGGGACTCCCAAGAGACCCAGTACTTC. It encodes CASSSTSSRDSQETQYF.